This TCR beta chain was found in a study of identical twins. V trimming: 6 bases; J trimming: 13 bases; junction bases outside the gene matches: 3. The CDR3 sequence is 10 residues long. CDR1 is DFQATT, CDR2 SNEGSKA, per germline (reference sequence). TCRdb analysed the 5' RACE reads with MiXCR anew, one entry per CDR3 protein. Among some 760,000 distinct CDR3 sequences, 15% to 20% were seen once, and the ten largest hold roughly 13%. Comments on this clonotype: Its antigen remains unknown.

Study-wide points: Alpha sequences out of frame and shared by twins had excess low generation probability.

The same data also went into a second study, on T cells expressing NK-cell markers. That work states: Within the sequenced cohort of eight donors, seven exhibited HCMV seropositivity and one was seronegative.

The sequencing input was PBMCs. This rearrangement joins TRBV20-1 to TRBJ2-4, with 10 bases fitting TRBD2. The receptor was derived from a woman aged 18-29 years in good health. The CDR3: CSALAGRQYF. For the CDR3, the DNA is TGCAGTGCACTAGCGGGACGGCAGTACTTC.